Presented here are 30 T cell receptor beta chains from one specimen sequenced in a study of CD8 T cells in ankylosing spondylitis. TCRdb fed the 5' RACE reads into MiXCR, producing one record per CDR3 protein. This table has approximately 140,000 distinct CDR3 sequences, 40% to 50% appearing once. Sequenced material: synovial fluid, either unsorted or a sorted T cell fraction (not recorded which). The origin of the receptors is a male donor with ankylosing spondylitis.

The rearrangement joins TRBV7-9 to TRBJ2-2; a weak D match, TRBD2 (6 bases). CDR3 length: 15 amino acids. The germline gives CDR1 SEHNR, CDR2 FQNEAQ (reference sequence). Trimming cost V 2 bases and J 1 base, with 8 bases left between them. This CDR3 reads CASSLTGENTGELFF. The CDR3, as DNA: TGTGCCAGCAGCTTAACGGGGGAGAACACCGGGGAGCTGTTTTTT. The variable domain in full, completed from reference TRBV7-9 and TRBJ2-2, reads DTGVSQNPRHKITKRGQNVTFRCDPISEHNRLYWYRQTLGQGPEFLTYFQNEAQLEKSRLLSDRFSAERPKGSFSTLEIQRTEQGDSAMYLCASSLTGENTGELFFGEGSRLTVL.

In its sample, this clonotype was seen many times. The CDR3 DNA follows: TGCAGTGCTGTGGGGGGCCTGGTCGGGGAGCTGTTTTTT. It translates to CSAVGGLVGELFF. The rearrangement links TRBV20-1 to TRBJ2-2; D could derive from TRBD1 or TRBD2 (6 bases each). Germline assignment: CDR1 DFQATT and CDR2 SNEGSKA (reference sequence). Trimming stripped 5 bases from V and 7 bases from J, with 14 bases between. The CDR3 length is 13 residues.

This clonotype was counted ten times or more. The genes are TRBV20-1 and TRBJ2-7, with a possible D match to TRBD1 (7 bases). The CDR3 has 15 residues. The germline V gene encodes CDR1 DFQATT and CDR2 SNEGSKA (reference sequence). The ends were cut back, 0 bases at V and 3 bases at J, with 15 bases in the middle. This CDR3 reads CSARDPEGADYEQYF. The CDR3 DNA reads TGCAGTGCTAGAGATCCGGAGGGGGCGGACTACGAGCAGTACTTC.

This clonotype is a singleton in its sample. The chain has TRBV12-3 or TRBV12-4 and TRBJ2-3, with TRBD2 as a possible D gene (7 bases). V was cut by 6 bases and J by 2 bases, with 21 bases left in between. The CDR3 is 17 residues long. This CDR3 reads CASSFTWGGHITDTQYF. For the CDR3, the DNA is TGTGCCAGCAGCTTCACCTGGGGGGGACATATCACAGATACGCAGTATTTT.

This clonotype was seen a single time. The chain combines TRBV27 with TRBJ1-5, with TRBD1 matching over 8 bases. Unmatched junction bases numbered 8, after V lost 4 bases and J lost 0 bases. Per the germline V gene, CDR1 is MNHEY and CDR2 is SMNVEV (reference sequence). This CDR3 contains 17 residues. The CDR3 loop reads CASSSLETGDSNQPQHF. CDR3 DNA: TGTGCCAGCAGTTCCCTGGAGACAGGGGATAGCAATCAGCCCCAGCATTTT.

The table lists this clonotype with a few counts. V gene TRBV11-2 combines with J gene TRBJ1-2, with TRBD1 matching 8 bases. CDR3 length equals 21 residues. Germline V lookup: CDR1 SGHAT, CDR2 FQNNGV. Trimming took 4 bases from V and 7 from J; bases not matched to a gene: 29. CDR3 nucleotides: TGTGCCAGCAGCTCCCAAGCCCCTTTTTCATGGACGTCGGGCAGGGGGCCTGGCTACACCTTC. It encodes CASSSQAPFSWTSGRGPGYTF.

This clonotype was found many times. The CDR3: CASSVGNYGYTF. The CDR3 bases are TGTGCCAGCAGCGTAGGTAACTATGGCTACACCTTC. V is TRBV9 and J is TRBJ1-2; D is ambiguous. Trimming took 0 bases from V and 1 from J, leaving 1 base between them. Germline V gives CDR1 SGDLS, CDR2 YYNGEE. The CDR3 consists of 12 residues.

V usage is TRBV7-9 and J usage is TRBJ2-5; D gene ambiguous. The V and J ends lost 10 bases and 2 bases respectively, with 8 bases between them. The CDR3 sequence is 11 residues long. Germline V gene lookup returns CDR1 SEHNR and CDR2 FQNEAQ (reference sequence). The CDR3 region is CAIGSQETQYF. In DNA form, the CDR3 reads TGTGCCATAGGCAGTCAAGAGACCCAGTACTTC. Full variable domain (outside the CDR3, taken from reference TRBV7-9 and TRBJ2-5): DTGVSQNPRHKITKRGQNVTFRCDPISEHNRLYWYRQTLGQGPEFLTYFQNEAQLEKSRLLSDRFSAERPKGSFSTLEIQRTEQGDSAMYLCAIGSQETQYFGPGTRLLVL.

There are a few counts of this clonotype. This chain uses TRBV2 with TRBJ2-1; D gene uncertain. CDR3 length: 12 amino acids. Per the germline V gene, CDR1 is SNHLY and CDR2 is FYNNEI. V lost 2 bases to trimming and J lost 6 bases, with 5 bases between them. The CDR3 sequence: CASSEPGNEQFF. The DNA for the CDR3 is TGTGCCAGCAGTGAACCGGGCAATGAGCAGTTCTTC.

The V gene is TRBV12-3 or TRBV12-4, the J gene TRBJ1-1; 12 bases line up with TRBD1. The CDR3 totals 16 residues. V shed 5 bases and J 5 bases; nucleotides not matched to a gene: 9. The CDR3 nucleotides are TGTGCCAGCAGTCGGCCGGGACAGGGGGCGGTAACTGAAGCTTTCTTT. Translating gives CASSRPGQGAVTEAFF.

The chain combines TRBV28 with TRBJ2-7; D remains ambiguous. The V end was cut by 5 bases, the J end by 2 bases, with 16 bases between. The CDR3 covers 15 residues. From germline, CDR1 is MDHEN and CDR2 SYDVKM. The CDR3 region has the DNA TGTGCCAGCAGTCCCCGTCCCTTGCGCCCCTACGAGCAGTACTTC. It specifies CASSPRPLRPYEQYF.

The chain combines TRBV27 with TRBJ2-1; 8 bases map to TRBD2. Losses at the gene ends were 1 base for V and 0 bases for J; bases not matched to a gene: 5. The CDR3 extends over 17 amino acids. The germline gives CDR1 MNHEY, CDR2 SMNVEV (reference sequence). This CDR3 is CASSLFGGGGSYNEQFF. In DNA, the CDR3 is TGTGCCAGCAGTTTATTCGGGGGGGGCGGCTCCTACAATGAGCAGTTCTTC.

V is TRBV3-1 and J is TRBJ2-5; 11 nucleotides agree with TRBD1. V gave up 3 bases and J gave up 5 bases; unmatched junction bases: 5. Germline V CDR1 and CDR2: LGHDT, YNNKEL (reference sequence). The CDR3 totals 15 residues. CDR3 protein: CASSQGQGVWETQYF. CDR3 DNA sequence: TGTGCCAGCAGCCAGGGACAGGGGGTCTGGGAGACCCAGTACTTC.

This clonotype has a handful of counts. This chain connects TRBV12-3 or TRBV12-4 to TRBJ2-7; a weak D match, TRBD2 (6 bases). Trimming took off 5 bases at V and 2 bases at J, with 10 bases between the two ends. The CDR3 covers 13 residues. The CDR3 protein is CASSGDLTYEQYF. Here the CDR3 DNA reads TGTGCCAGCAGTGGGGACTTGACCTACGAGCAGTACTTC.

This rearrangement joins TRBV18 to TRBJ2-1; no firm D call. The germline V gene encodes CDR1 KGHSH and CDR2 LQKENI. This CDR3 comprises 13 residues. Trimming stripped 3 bases from V and 9 bases from J, with 12 bases between. This CDR3 is CASSPPIQSEQFF. The CDR3 bases are TGTGCCAGCTCACCTCCCATTCAGAGTGAGCAGTTCTTC.

This clonotype showed up just a few times. The genes are TRBV11-1 and TRBJ2-3, with 9 nucleotides matching TRBD1. This CDR3 region has 18 residues. The germline V gene encodes CDR1 SGHAT and CDR2 FQDESV (reference sequence). J gave up 2 bases and V 3 bases, and 12 bases lay outside the gene matches. CDR3 loop: CASSFGEDRGDPTDTQYF. For the CDR3, the DNA is TGTGCCAGCAGCTTTGGGGAGGACAGGGGAGACCCCACAGATACGCAGTATTTT.

The chain joins TRBV7-8 to TRBJ2-7, with TRBD2 matching over 8 bases. The germline V gene encodes CDR1 SGHVS and CDR2 FQNEAQ. Trimming cost V 1 base and J 1 base; bases outside gene matches: 3. CDR3 length equals 15 residues. The CDR3 here is CASSLVERGSYEQYF. The CDR3 DNA reads TGTGCCAGCAGCTTAGTAGAGCGGGGGTCCTACGAGCAGTACTTC.

V is TRBV5-6 and J is TRBJ2-5; a weak D match, TRBD1 (5 bases). Germline lookup yields CDR1 SGHDT and CDR2 YYEEEE. The CDR3 has 17 amino acids. Trimming took off 2 bases at V and 5 bases at J, with 22 bases between the two ends. The CDR3 here is CASSFPLRAGVGETQYF. CDR3 bases: TGTGCCAGCAGCTTTCCACTCAGGGCAGGAGTGGGGGAGACCCAGTACTTC.

The chain carries TRBV29-1 and TRBJ2-5, with 8 positions matching TRBD2. V shed 3 bases and J 2 bases; nucleotides not matched to a gene: 5. The CDR3 is made up of 14 amino acids. From germline, CDR1 is SQVTM and CDR2 ANQGSEA. CDR3 DNA: TGCAGCGTTGATGCGGGGGGCTATCAAGAGACCCAGTACTTC. Translating it yields CSVDAGGYQETQYF.

This clonotype was recorded at least ten times. J is TRBJ1-2 and V is TRBV7-9; D unresolved. V lost 1 base, J lost 0 bases, and 6 bases lay in between. The CDR3 runs to 14 residues. Germline-derived CDR1 and CDR2 are SEHNR and FQNEAQ (reference sequence). Here the CDR3 DNA reads TGTGCCAGCAGCTTAGTTGGGACTAACTATGGCTACACCTTC. It codes for CASSLVGTNYGYTF.

This sequence joins TRBV5-1 and TRBJ2-3; the match to TRBD2 covers 11 bases. CDR3 length: 15 residues. Trimming took 2 bases from V and 9 from J; bases not matched to a gene: 8. Germline V lookup: CDR1 SGHRS, CDR2 YFSETQ. The CDR3 bases are TGCGCCAGCAGCTTTCTAGCGGGAGGCCGGCAAACGCAGTATTTT. Its translation is CASSFLAGGRQTQYF.

The CDR3 DNA is TGTGCCAGCAGCTCGGACAGGGACCAAGAGACCCAGTACTTC. Translated, it gives CASSSDRDQETQYF. V usage is TRBV7-4 and J usage is TRBJ2-5, with 8 positions matching TRBD1. The V segment lost 4 bases and the J segment 0 bases; nucleotides outside the gene matches: 1. Per the germline V gene, CDR1 is SGHVT and CDR2 is SQSDAQ. This CDR3 has 14 residues.

A few counts support this clonotype. The J gene is TRBJ2-5, the V gene TRBV5-1; 8 bases match TRBD2. V dropped 0 bases and J dropped 5; count of bases not matched to a gene: 6. Germline CDR1 is SGHRS and CDR2 is YFSETQ. The CDR3 is 15 amino acids. DNA for the CDR3: TGCGCCAGCAGCTTGGTAGGACTAGCTAGGGAGACCCAGTACTTC. This codes for CASSLVGLARETQYF.

The V and J genes are TRBV6-5 and TRBJ2-2; unclear D gene. The CDR3 runs to 14 residues. Germline lookup yields CDR1 MNHEY and CDR2 SVGAGI. V was trimmed by 2 bases and J by 7 bases, leaving 11 bases between them. For the CDR3, the DNA is TGTGCCAGCAGTTACATCCGACCCAGCGGGGAGCTGTTTTTT. This sequence encodes CASSYIRPSGELFF.

This clonotype was seen a handful of times. The V and J genes are TRBV4-1 and TRBJ2-7; 9 nucleotides match TRBD1. The CDR3 loop spans 15 amino acids. Trimming removed 4 bases from V and 5 bases from J; junction bases left unmatched: 9. The V gene's germline CDR1 is MGHRA and CDR2 YSYEKL. For the CDR3, the DNA is TGCGCCAGCAGCCGAATACAGGGGGCTGAAAACGAGCAGTACTTC. This sequence encodes CASSRIQGAENEQYF.

V is TRBV28 and J is TRBJ2-6, with D unresolved. CDR1 and CDR2 from the germline V gene are MDHEN and SYDVKM. With 9 bases removed from V and 0 bases from J, the gap between germline ends came to 12 bases. The length of the CDR3 is 15 residues. The CDR3 DNA is TGTGCCAGTGGAAGCCCTAACTCTGGGGCCAACGTCCTGACTTTC. It codes for CASGSPNSGANVLTF. Drawing the rest from reference TRBV28 and TRBJ2-6, the complete variable domain is DVKVTQSSRYLVKRTGEKVFLECVQDMDHENMFWYRQDPGLGLRLIYFSYDVKMKEKGDIPEGYSVSREKKERFSLILESASTNQTSMYLCASGSPNSGANVLTFGAGSRLTVL.

The chain recombines TRBV12-3 or TRBV12-4 with TRBJ1-5; TRBD1 agrees at 10 bases. The J segment lost 4 bases and the V segment lost 3 bases, leaving 6 bases of the junction unmatched. The CDR3 spans 16 residues. CDR3 sequence (DNA): TGTGCCAGCAGTTTGGGACAGGGGAATTATAATCAGCCCCAGCATTTT. Translating it yields CASSLGQGNYNQPQHF.

As to this clonotype: No conserved phenylalanine or tryptophan ends this CDR3, so it is likely a read error. This chain connects TRBV27 to TRBJ1-5, with D possibly being TRBD1 (6 bases). Deletions cut 7 bases from V and 3 bases from J, with 13 bases between. The CDR3 runs 14 residues. CDR1 MNHEY and CDR2 SMNVEV come from the germline V gene (reference sequence). In DNA, the CDR3 is TGTGCCAGCAAACAGGGACTCTCCAATCAGCCCCAGCATTCT. Translation gives CASKQGLSNQPQHS.

V usage is TRBV7-8 and J usage is TRBJ2-7; D may be TRBD2 (5 bases). The CDR3 spans 15 residues. The V gene lost 2 bases and the J gene lost 5 bases, with 16 bases spanning the gap. Germline CDR1 and CDR2: SGHVS and FQNEAQ. This CDR3 is CASSLPSRDRDEQYF. The CDR3 DNA reads TGTGCCAGCAGCTTACCTTCCCGGGATCGGGACGAGCAGTACTTC.

For the CDR3, the DNA is TGTGCCAGCAGTTTACAGGGTCCCTACTATGGCTACACCTTC. Its protein is CASSLQGPYYGYTF. V usage is TRBV28 and J usage is TRBJ1-2, with D perhaps matching TRBD1 (5 bases). The CDR3 spans 14 residues. The ends were cut back, 2 bases at V and 3 bases at J, with 10 bases in the middle. The V gene's germline CDR1 is MDHEN and CDR2 SYDVKM.